The 3 T cell receptor beta chains presented below share a single source sample, sequenced in a study of shared clonotypes between healthy human individuals. Generated by immunoSEQ multiplex PCR, the TCRdb table keeps only in-frame clones and is missing some. The data hold about 1.1 million clones, with 70% to 80% observed a single time. The sequenced sample consisted of memory CD4+ T cells from PBMCs. Subset: CD45RA-negative fraction. These receptors were obtained from a man aged 18-30 years in good health. Some clones in this sample may be carry-over from other donors' samples.

The chain carries TRBV5-1 and TRBJ1-3; the D gene is possibly TRBD1 (6 bases). CDR1 SGHRS and CDR2 YFSETQ come from the germline V gene. CDR3 length equals 16 residues. The ends were cut back, 4 bases at V and 0 bases at J, with 14 bases in the middle. In DNA, the CDR3 is TGCGCCAGCAGCCCCGGGGGCATCCCCTCTGGAAACACCATATATTTT. Translated: CASSPGGIPSGNTIYF.

The rearrangement links TRBV19 to TRBJ2-7; 8 bases are shared with TRBD1. Germline V gene data show CDR1 as LNHDA and CDR2 as SQIVND (reference sequence). Trimming took 7 bases from V and 12 from J; bases not matched to a gene: 8. The CDR3 spans 11 residues. CDR3 bases: TGTGCCAGTAACCAGGGGGCGAGTTGGTACTTC. It specifies CASNQGASWYF.

The rearrangement uses TRBV10-1 and TRBJ2-7; possible D gene TRBD1, 5 bases. Germline V gene sequence: CDR1 WNHNN, CDR2 SYGVQD (reference sequence). V was clipped by 10 bases and J by 0 bases, with 13 bases between them. CDR3 length: 13 amino acids. CDR3 protein: CANPGRVSYEQYF. The CDR3 coding sequence is TGCGCCAACCCAGGGCGTGTCTCCTACGAGCAGTACTTC.